This T cell receptor (beta chain) was sequenced in a study of shared clonotypes between healthy human individuals. The study, taken as a whole, reports: The study drew on few donors, limiting represented genetic and exposure-history diversity.

Produced via immunoSEQ multiplex PCR; TCRdb's table is partial and in-frame only. The sample has some 1,600,000 clones; approximately 98% are singletons. Everyone who donated was a Caucasian adult who lived in Nashville, Tennessee. From CD4+ cells came CD45RA+ naive and CD45RA-negative memory subsets. Per the germline V gene, CDR1 is KGHSH and CDR2 is LQKENI. Trimming stripped 1 base from V and 5 bases from J, with 11 bases between. This CDR3 has 14 amino acids. Regarding this clone: Its antigen remains unknown. Other DNA variants within this sample encode the same CDR3.

The chain joins TRBV18 to TRBJ2-5; D is possibly TRBD1 (6 bases). This clonotype was sampled from a man aged 30-40 years in good health. Material: naive CD4+ T cells sorted from blood. The subset here: CD45RA+ positively selected. The DNA for the CDR3 is TGTGCCAGCTCACCACTGGCAGGGGAGGAGACCCAGTACTTC. Its protein is CASSPLAGEETQYF.